One sample yielded the 11 T cell receptor beta chains listed below, sequenced in a study of cytomegalovirus exposure and HLA in healthy donors. This PCR relied on a set of 60 Vbeta primers and 13 Jbeta primers. Repertoires were generated with immunoSEQ multiplex PCR, while TCRdb's copy carries only in-frame clones and drops some. Here the sample spans 140,000 or so clones, 80% to 85% being singletons. The sequencing sample was made of PBMCs. These receptors all stem from a female donor in good health and CMV-seronegative.

The chain employs TRBV28 and TRBJ2-7, with D maybe TRBD1 (6 bases). The CDR3 covers 14 residues. CDR1 is MDHEN and CDR2 is SYDVKM in the germline V gene. V was shortened by 3 bases and J by 3 bases, with 12 bases between the two germline ends. The CDR3 is CASSLGADYYEQYF. As DNA, the CDR3 is TGTGCCAGCAGTTTGGGGGCAGACTACTACGAGCAGTACTTC.

V is TRBV5-4 and J is TRBJ2-5; 11 bases align to TRBD2. The V and J ends lost 0 bases and 1 base, in that order; junction bases with no gene match: 5. The CDR3 is made up of 17 amino acids. Germline assignment: CDR1 SGHNT and CDR2 YYREEE (reference sequence). CDR3 amino acids: CASSLEKLAGVQETQYF. The CDR3, as DNA: TGTGCCAGCAGCTTGGAGAAACTAGCGGGAGTCCAAGAGACCCAGTACTTC.

This chain uses TRBV10-2 with TRBJ1-5; 7 bases are a match to TRBD1. Unmatched junction bases numbered 7, after V lost 7 bases and J lost 7 bases. The germline gives CDR1 WSHSY, CDR2 SAAADI. The CDR3 covers 13 residues. Here the CDR3 DNA reads TGCGCCAGCACCATGACAGGGATGCAGCCCCAGCATTTT. Protein: CASTMTGMQPQHF.

The chain has TRBV7-9 and TRBJ2-7, with D perhaps matching TRBD1 (7 bases). Germline V gene lookup returns CDR1 SEHNR and CDR2 FQNEAQ (reference sequence). The CDR3 has 13 amino acids. Deletions cut 3 bases from V and 5 bases from J, with 11 bases between. CDR3 bases: TGTGCCAGCAGCTTCAGGGGGGAGAACGAGCAGTACTTC. Amino acids: CASSFRGENEQYF.

The chain employs TRBV28 and TRBJ1-5, with D hard to call. CDR1 MDHEN and CDR2 SYDVKM come from the germline V gene. The CDR3 loop spans 15 amino acids. Deletions cut 5 bases from V and 2 bases from J, with 13 bases between. The CDR3 sequence: CASSDEGLGNQPQHF. The CDR3 nucleotides read TGTGCCAGCAGTGACGAGGGATTGGGCAATCAGCCCCAGCATTTT. The full variable domain, with the rest looked up from reference TRBV28 and TRBJ1-5, is DVKVTQSSRYLVKRTGEKVFLECVQDMDHENMFWYRQDPGLGLRLIYFSYDVKMKEKGDIPEGYSVSREKKERFSLILESASTNQTSMYLCASSDEGLGNQPQHFGDGTRLSIL.

This chain joins TRBV13 and TRBJ2-5; D gene unclear. Germline CDR1 reads PRHDT; CDR2 reads FYEKMQ (reference sequence). Trimming removed 0 bases at V and 11 bases at J, with 7 bases between. The CDR3 runs to 11 residues. This CDR3 reads CASSLGLEQYF. CDR3 in DNA: TGTGCCAGCAGCTTAGGTTTGGAGCAGTACTTC. Looking up the rest from reference TRBV13 and TRBJ2-5 gives the full variable domain: AAGVIQSPRHLIKEKRETATLKCYPIPRHDTVYWYQQGPGQDPQFLISFYEKMQSDKGSIPDRFSAQQFSDYHSELNMSSLELGDSALYFCASSLGLEQYFGPGTRLLVL.

V gene TRBV10-3 combines with J gene TRBJ2-7; 9 positions agree with TRBD1. Looked up from germline, CDR1 is ENHRY and CDR2 is SYGVKD. V lost 1 base to trimming and J lost 4 bases; unmatched junction nucleotides: 8. This CDR3 spans 16 amino acids. In DNA, the CDR3 is TGTGCCATCAGTGAGTTCGACCGGGACAGGGTATACGAGCAGTACTTC. Translation: CAISEFDRDRVYEQYF.

The chain has TRBV5-1 and TRBJ1-1; a weak D match, TRBD1 (5 bases). The CDR3 consists of 15 residues. V was shortened by 2 bases and J by 1 base, with 12 bases between the two germline ends. Germline-derived CDR1 and CDR2 are SGHRS and YFSETQ. CDR3 loop: CASSLLSTANTEAFF. The CDR3 DNA reads as TGCGCCAGCAGCTTACTTTCGACAGCGAACACTGAAGCTTTCTTT.

In this sample, this clone turned up a few times. This chain joins TRBV4-2 and TRBJ2-3; D is unclear. The CDR3 runs 13 residues. Germline V gene data show CDR1 as LGHNA and CDR2 as YNFKEQ. The V end lost 0 bases, the J end lost 9 bases, and 10 bases lay between the germline ends. In nucleotides, the CDR3 is TGTGCCAGCAGCCAAGAACCGGAGTGGACGCAGTATTTT. Protein sequence: CASSQEPEWTQYF.

This chain connects TRBV2 to TRBJ1-2; D possibly corresponds to TRBD1 (5 bases). There are 14 residues in the CDR3. The ends were cut back, 10 bases at V and 0 bases at J, with 15 bases in the middle. Germline V gene sequence: CDR1 SNHLY, CDR2 FYNNEI. CDR3 residues: CATRGETPNYGYTF. The DNA for the CDR3 is TGTGCCACGCGGGGGGAGACCCCTAACTATGGCTACACCTTC.

The chain combines TRBV27 with TRBJ1-2; D not certain. CDR3 size: 14 residues. The ends were cut back, 4 bases at V and 5 bases at J, with 14 bases in the middle. The V gene's germline CDR1 is MNHEY and CDR2 SMNVEV (reference sequence). DNA for the CDR3: TGTGCCAGCAGTTCAGAGTCTTCTAGGTATGGCTACACCTTC. As protein: CASSSESSRYGYTF.